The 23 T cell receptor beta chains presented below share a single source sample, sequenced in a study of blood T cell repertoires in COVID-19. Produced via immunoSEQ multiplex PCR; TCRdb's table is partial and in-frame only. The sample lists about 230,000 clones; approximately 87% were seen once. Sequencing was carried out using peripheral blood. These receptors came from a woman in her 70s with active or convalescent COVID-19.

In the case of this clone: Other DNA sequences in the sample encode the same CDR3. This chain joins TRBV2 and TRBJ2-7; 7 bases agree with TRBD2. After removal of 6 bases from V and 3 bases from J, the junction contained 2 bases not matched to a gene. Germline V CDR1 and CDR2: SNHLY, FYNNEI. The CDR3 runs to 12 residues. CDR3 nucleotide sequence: TGTGCCAGCAGGGGGGGGAGCTACGAGCAGTACTTC. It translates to CASRGGSYEQYF. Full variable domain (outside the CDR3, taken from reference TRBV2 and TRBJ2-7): EPEVTQTPSHQVTQMGQEVILRCVPISNHLYFYWYRQILGQKVEFLVSFYNNEISEKSEIFDDQFSVERPDGSNFTLKIRSTKLEDSAMYFCASRGGSYEQYFGPGTRLTVT.

CDR3 loop: CASSLRASGIPYEQYF. The CDR3 DNA follows: TGCGCCAGCAGTCTTCGAGCTAGCGGGATACCCTACGAGCAGTACTTC. The chain employs TRBV10-2 and TRBJ2-7; 9 bases are a match to TRBD2. CDR3 length equals 16 residues. Looked up from germline, CDR1 is WSHSY and CDR2 is SAAADI. Trimming at V came to 5 bases and at J to 2 bases, leaving 10 bases not matched to a gene.

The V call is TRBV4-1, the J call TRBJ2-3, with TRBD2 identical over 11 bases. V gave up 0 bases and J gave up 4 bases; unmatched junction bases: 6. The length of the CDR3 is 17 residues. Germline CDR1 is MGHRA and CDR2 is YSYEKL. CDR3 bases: TGCGCCAGCAGCCAAGAGGGTAGCGGGGGGGCGGCAGATACGCAGTATTTT. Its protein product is CASSQEGSGGAADTQYF.

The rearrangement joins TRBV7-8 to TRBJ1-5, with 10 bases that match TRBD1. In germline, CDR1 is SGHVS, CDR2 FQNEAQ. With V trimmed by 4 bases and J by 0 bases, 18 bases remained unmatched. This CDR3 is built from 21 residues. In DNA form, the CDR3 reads TGTGCCAGCAGCTGGCGACTCGACCGGGACAGGGGCGCTTATAGCAATCAGCCCCAGCATTTT. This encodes CASSWRLDRDRGAYSNQPQHF.

CDR3 nucleotide sequence: TGTGCCAGCAGTGAAGGTGATAGCGGGAGGCCGAGCTCCTACGAGCAGTACTTC. Amino acid sequence: CASSEGDSGRPSSYEQYF. The chain recombines TRBV6-1 with TRBJ2-7, with 10 bases lining up with TRBD2. CDR1 and CDR2 from the germline V gene are MNHNS and SASEGT. The CDR3 has 18 residues. The junction had 9 bases not matched to a gene; V was cut back by 1 base and J by 0 bases.

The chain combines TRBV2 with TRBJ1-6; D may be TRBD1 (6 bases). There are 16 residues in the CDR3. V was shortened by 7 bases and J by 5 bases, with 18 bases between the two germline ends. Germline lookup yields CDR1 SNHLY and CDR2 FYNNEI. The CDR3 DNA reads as TGTGCCAGCACGCTCCAGGGGAGATCCGATAATTCACCCCTCCACTTT. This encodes CASTLQGRSDNSPLHF.

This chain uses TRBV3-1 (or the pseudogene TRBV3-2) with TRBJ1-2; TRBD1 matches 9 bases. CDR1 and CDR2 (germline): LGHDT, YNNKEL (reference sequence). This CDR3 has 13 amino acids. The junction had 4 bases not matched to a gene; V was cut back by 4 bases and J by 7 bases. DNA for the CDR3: TGTGCCAGCAGCCTACAGGGGGCTGGTGGCTACACCTTC. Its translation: CASSLQGAGGYTF.

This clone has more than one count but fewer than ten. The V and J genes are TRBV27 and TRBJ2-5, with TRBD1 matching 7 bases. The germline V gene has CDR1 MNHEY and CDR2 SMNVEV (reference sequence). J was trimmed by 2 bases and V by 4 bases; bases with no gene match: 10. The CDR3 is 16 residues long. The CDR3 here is CASSSPFGTAQETQYF. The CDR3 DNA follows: TGTGCCAGCAGTTCTCCCTTTGGGACAGCACAAGAGACCCAGTACTTC.

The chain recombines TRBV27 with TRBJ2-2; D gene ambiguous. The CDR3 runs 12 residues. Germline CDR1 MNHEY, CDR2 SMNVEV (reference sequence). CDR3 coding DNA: TGTACATTGAGGAGTCGGACCGGGGAGCTGTTTTTT. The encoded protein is CTLRSRTGELFF.

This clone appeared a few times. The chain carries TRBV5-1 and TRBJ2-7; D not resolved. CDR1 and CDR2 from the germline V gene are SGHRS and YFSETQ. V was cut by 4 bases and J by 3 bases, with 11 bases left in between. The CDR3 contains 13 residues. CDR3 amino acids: CASSRSLNYEQYF. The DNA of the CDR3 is TGCGCCAGCAGCCGGAGTCTAAACTACGAGCAGTACTTC.

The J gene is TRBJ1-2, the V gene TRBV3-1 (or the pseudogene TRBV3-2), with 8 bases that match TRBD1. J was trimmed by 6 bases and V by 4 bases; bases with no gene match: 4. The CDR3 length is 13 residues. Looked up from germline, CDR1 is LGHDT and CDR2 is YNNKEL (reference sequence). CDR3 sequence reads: CASSPTGVDGYTF. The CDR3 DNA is TGTGCCAGCAGCCCGACAGGGGTCGATGGCTACACCTTC.

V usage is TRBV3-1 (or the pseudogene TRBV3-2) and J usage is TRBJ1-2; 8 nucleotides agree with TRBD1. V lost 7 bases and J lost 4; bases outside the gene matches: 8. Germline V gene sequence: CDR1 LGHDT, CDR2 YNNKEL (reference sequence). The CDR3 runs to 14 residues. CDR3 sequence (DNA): TGTGCCAGCACATCCCTTGGACAGGGCTATGGCTACACCTTC. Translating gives CASTSLGQGYGYTF.

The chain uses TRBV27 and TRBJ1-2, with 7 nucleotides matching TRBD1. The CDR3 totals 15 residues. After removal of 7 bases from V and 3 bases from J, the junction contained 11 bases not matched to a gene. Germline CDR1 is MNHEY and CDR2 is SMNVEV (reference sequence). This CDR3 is CASTPRGRGDYGYTF. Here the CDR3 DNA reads TGTGCCAGCACCCCAAGGGGCAGGGGGGACTATGGCTACACCTTC.

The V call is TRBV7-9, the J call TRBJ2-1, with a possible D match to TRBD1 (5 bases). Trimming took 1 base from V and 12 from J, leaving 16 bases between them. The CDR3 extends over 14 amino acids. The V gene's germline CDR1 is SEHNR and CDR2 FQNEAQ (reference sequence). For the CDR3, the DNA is TGTGCCAGCAGCTTAGGCTGGGGCAGAAGTGGGCAGTTCTTC. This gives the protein CASSLGWGRSGQFF.

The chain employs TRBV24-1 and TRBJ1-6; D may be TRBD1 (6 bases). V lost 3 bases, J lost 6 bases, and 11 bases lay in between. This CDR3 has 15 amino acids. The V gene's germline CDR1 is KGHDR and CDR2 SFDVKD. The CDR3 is CATSDRGQPNSPLHF. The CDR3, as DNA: TGTGCCACCAGTGATCGCGGACAGCCTAATTCACCCCTCCACTTT.

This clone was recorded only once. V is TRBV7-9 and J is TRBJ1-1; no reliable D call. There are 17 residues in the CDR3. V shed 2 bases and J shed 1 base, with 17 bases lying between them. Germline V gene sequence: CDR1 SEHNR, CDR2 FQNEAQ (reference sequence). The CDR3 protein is CASSLIWSSSGNTEAFF. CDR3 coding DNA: TGTGCCAGCAGCTTAATTTGGTCCAGCTCAGGGAACACTGAAGCTTTCTTT.

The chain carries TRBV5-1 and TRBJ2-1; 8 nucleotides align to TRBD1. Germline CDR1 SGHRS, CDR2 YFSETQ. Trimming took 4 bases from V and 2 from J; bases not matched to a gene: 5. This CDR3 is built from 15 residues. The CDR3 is CASSKDRGPYNEQFF. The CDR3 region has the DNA TGCGCCAGCAGCAAAGACAGGGGACCCTACAATGAGCAGTTCTTC.

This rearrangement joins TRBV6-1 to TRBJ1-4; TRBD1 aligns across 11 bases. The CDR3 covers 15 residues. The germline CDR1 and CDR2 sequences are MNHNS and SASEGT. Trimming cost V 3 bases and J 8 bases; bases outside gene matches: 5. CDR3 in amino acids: CASSEGTGGYEKLFF. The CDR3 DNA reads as TGTGCCAGCAGTGAGGGGACAGGGGGATACGAAAAACTGTTTTTT.

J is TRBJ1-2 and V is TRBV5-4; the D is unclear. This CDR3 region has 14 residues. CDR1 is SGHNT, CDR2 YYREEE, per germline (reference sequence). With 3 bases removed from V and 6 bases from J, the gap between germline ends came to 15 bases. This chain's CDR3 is CASSSQGLPDGYTF. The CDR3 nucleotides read TGTGCCAGCAGCTCGCAAGGACTGCCCGATGGCTACACCTTC. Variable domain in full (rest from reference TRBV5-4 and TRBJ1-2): ETGVTQSPTHLIKTRGQQVTLRCSSQSGHNTVSWYQQALGQGPQFIFQYYREEENGRGNFPPRFSGLQFPNYSSELNVNALELDDSALYLCASSSQGLPDGYTFGSGTRLTVV.

In nucleotides, the CDR3 is TGTGCCAGCAGCTTAGGACGCCGGGGGGGAGGCTACACCTTC. As protein: CASSLGRRGGGYTF. This chain links TRBV7-2 with TRBJ1-2, with D possibly being TRBD1 (5 bases). The CDR3 is 14 residues long. V dropped 1 base and J dropped 8 bases, with 14 bases sitting between them. Germline V CDR1 and CDR2: SGHTA, FQGNSA.

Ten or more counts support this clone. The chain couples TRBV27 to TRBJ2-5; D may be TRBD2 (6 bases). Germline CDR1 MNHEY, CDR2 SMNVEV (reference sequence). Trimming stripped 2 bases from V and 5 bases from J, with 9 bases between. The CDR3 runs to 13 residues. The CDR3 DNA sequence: TGTGCCAGCAGTTTACTAGCGAAGGAGACCCAGTACTTC. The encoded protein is CASSLLAKETQYF.

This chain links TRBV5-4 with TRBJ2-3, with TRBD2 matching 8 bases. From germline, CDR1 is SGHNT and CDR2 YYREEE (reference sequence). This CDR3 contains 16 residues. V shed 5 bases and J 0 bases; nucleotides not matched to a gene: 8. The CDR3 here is CASRHGGTSSTDTQYF. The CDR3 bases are TGTGCCAGCAGACATGGTGGGACTAGTAGCACAGATACGCAGTATTTT.

CDR3 coding DNA: TGCAGTGCTAGTCAGGGAACGACTTACGAGCAGTACTTC. Amino acid sequence: CSASQGTTYEQYF. The J gene is TRBJ2-7, the V gene TRBV20-1, with TRBD1 as a possible D gene (5 bases). This CDR3 spans 13 amino acids. Germline V gene data show CDR1 as DFQATT and CDR2 as SNEGSKA (reference sequence). Trimming removed 3 bases from V and 4 bases from J, with 13 bases in between.